This T cell receptor (beta chain) was found in a study of graft-versus-host responses after intestinal transplantation. As to this clone: What it binds is not known. Additional DNA sequences in this sample encode the identical CDR3.

Only in-frame clones appear in the TCRdb table, and some are missing; sequencing was by immunoSEQ multiplex PCR. The sample gives tens of thousands of clones, 85% to 95% of which show up once; around 0.54% is in the top ten. Points from the study as a whole: Peak levels of circulating GvH clones tracked with early post-transplant HvG declines.

V dropped 0 bases and J dropped 6 bases, with 12 bases sitting between them. This CDR3 comprises 15 residues. The germline gives CDR1 PRHDT, CDR2 FYEKMQ (reference sequence). The sample was unstimulated CD8+ T cells sorted from spleen or lymph node cells, taken before intestinal transplant. This chain links TRBV13 with TRBJ2-1; tentatively, D is TRBD1 or TRBD2 (5 bases each). The source of this sequence is a human donor who received an intestinal transplant. The CDR3 region is CASSLGGTKINEQFF. The DNA of the CDR3 is TGTGCCAGCAGCTTAGGAGGGACCAAGATCAATGAGCAGTTCTTC.